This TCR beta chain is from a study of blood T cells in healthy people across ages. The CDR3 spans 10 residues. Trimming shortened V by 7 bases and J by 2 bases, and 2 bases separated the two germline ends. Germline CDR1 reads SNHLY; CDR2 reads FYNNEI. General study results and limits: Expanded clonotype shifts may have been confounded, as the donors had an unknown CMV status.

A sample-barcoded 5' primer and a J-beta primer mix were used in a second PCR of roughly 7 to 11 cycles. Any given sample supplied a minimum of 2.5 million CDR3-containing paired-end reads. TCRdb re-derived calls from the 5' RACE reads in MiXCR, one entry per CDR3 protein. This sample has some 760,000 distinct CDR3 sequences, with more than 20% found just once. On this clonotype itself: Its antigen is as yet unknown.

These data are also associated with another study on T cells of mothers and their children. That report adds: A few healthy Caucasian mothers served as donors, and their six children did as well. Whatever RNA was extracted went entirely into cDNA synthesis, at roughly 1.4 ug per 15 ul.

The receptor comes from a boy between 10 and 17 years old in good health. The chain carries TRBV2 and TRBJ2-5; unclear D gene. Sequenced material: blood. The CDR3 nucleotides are TGTGCCAGCATTCAAGAGACCCAGTACTTC. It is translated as CASIQETQYF.